The entry below gives a single T cell receptor beta chain sequence along with its context. This CDR3 contains 13 residues. From germline, CDR1 is KGHDR and CDR2 SFDVKD. Losses at the gene ends were 9 bases for V and 7 bases for J; bases not matched to a gene: 9. The sample belongs to a study of blood T cell repertoires in COVID-19. Study as a whole: T cells, B-cell-depleted T cells, or PBMCs provided the cDNA or gDNA that served as material.

Assay used: immunoSEQ multiplex PCR; TCRdb lists only in-frame clones, some missing. The data show about 160,000 clones, about four fifths seen once. The TCR sequence derives from a woman aged 55-75 years with COVID-19, enrolled during active disease. V usage is TRBV24-1 and J usage is TRBJ2-3, with 7 bases aligning to TRBD2. Sequences were obtained from peripheral blood. CDR3 residues: CATGPPGLNTQYF. The CDR3 DNA sequence: TGTGCCACCGGCCCGCCGGGACTAAATACGCAGTATTTT.